This T cell receptor (beta chain) was captured in a study of early T cells in non-severe SARS-CoV-2 infection. Study information: The study sequenced bulk RNA from unsorted whole blood, with chains unpaired.

From germline, CDR1 is SNHLY and CDR2 FYNNEI. Between the trimmed V and J ends, which lost 1 base and 1 base, there was a span of 11 bases. CDR3 length: 16 amino acids. Unique molecular identifiers were attached to individual cDNA molecules. A single record per CDR3 protein comes from TCRdb applying MiXCR to the 5' RACE reads. The sample records some 60,000 distinct CDR3 sequences, 10% to 15% being singletons. The sequence came from an adult who was a healthcare worker with PCR-confirmed SARS-CoV-2 infection or an uninfected control (not recorded which). This chain uses TRBV2 with TRBJ2-4; unclear D gene. Sequenced: whole blood. CDR3 DNA sequence: TGTGCCAGCAGTGAAGAGGTGCTGCTGGCCAAAAACATTCAGTACTTC. It codes for CASSEEVLLAKNIQYF.